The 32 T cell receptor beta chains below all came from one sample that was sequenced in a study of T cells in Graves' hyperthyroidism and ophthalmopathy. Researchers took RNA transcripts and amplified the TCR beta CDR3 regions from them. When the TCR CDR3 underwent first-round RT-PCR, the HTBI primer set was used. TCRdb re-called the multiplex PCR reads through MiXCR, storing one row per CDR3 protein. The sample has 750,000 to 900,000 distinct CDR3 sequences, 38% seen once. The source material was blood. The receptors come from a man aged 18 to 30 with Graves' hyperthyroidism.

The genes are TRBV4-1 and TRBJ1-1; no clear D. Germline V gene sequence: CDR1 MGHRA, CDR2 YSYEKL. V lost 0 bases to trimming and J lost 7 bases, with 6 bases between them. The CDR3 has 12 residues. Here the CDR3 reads CASSQDHGEAFF. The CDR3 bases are TGCGCCAGCAGCCAAGACCACGGTGAAGCTTTCTTT.

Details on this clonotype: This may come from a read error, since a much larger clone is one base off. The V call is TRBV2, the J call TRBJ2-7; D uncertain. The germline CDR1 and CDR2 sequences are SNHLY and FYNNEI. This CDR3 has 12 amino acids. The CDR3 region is CASGSSSSEQYF. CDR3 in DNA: TGTGCCAGCGGGTCCAGTTCCTCCGAGCAGTACTTC.

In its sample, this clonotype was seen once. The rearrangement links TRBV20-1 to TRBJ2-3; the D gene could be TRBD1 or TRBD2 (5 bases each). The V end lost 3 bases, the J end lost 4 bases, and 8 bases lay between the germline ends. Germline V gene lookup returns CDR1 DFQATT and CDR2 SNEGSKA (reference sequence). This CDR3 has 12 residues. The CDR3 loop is CSASGGPDTQYF. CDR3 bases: TGCAGTGCTAGTGGGGGTCCAGATACGCAGTATTTT.

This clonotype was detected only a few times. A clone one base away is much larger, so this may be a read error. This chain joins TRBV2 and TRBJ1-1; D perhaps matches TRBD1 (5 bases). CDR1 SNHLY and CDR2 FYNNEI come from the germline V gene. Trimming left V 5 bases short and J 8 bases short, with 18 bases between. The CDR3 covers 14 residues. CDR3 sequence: CASSYGRDAQEAFF. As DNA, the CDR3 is TGTGCCAGCAGTTACGGACGGGACGCACAGGAAGCTTTCTTT.

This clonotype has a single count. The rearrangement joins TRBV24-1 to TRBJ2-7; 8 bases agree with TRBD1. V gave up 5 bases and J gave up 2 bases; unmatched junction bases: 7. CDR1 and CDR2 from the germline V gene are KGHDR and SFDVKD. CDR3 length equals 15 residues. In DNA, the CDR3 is TGTGCCACCAGTGCCCGGGACAGGAGAACCTACGAGCAGTACTTC. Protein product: CATSARDRRTYEQYF.

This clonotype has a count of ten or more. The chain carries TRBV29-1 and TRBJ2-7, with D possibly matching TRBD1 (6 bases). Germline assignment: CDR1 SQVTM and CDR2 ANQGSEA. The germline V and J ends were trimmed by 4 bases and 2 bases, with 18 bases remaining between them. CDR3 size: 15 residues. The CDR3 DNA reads TGCAGCGTTGGGACAGATCCCCCATACCCCTACGAGCAGTACTTC. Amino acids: CSVGTDPPYPYEQYF.

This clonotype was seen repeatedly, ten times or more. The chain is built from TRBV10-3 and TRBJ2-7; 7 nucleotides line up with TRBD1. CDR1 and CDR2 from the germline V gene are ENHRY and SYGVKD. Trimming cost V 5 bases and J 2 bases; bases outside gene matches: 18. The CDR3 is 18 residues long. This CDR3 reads CAISSDRDSRTSAYEQYF. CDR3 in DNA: TGTGCCATCAGTTCCGACCGGGACAGCCGTACCTCCGCCTACGAGCAGTACTTC.

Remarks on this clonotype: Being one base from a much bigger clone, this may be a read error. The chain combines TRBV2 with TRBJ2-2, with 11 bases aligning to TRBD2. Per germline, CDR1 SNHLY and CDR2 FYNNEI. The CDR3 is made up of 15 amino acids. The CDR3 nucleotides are TGTGCCAGCAGACGCGGGACTAGCGGCACCGGGGAGCTGTCTTTT. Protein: CASRRGTSGTGELSF.

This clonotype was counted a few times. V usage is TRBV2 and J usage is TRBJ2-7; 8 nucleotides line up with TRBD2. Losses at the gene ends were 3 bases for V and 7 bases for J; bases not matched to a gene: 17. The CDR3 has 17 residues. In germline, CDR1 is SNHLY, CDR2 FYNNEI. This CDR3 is CASSDLRTSRAPWEQYF. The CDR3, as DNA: TGTGCCAGCAGTGATTTAAGGACTAGCAGAGCCCCCTGGGAGCAGTACTTC.

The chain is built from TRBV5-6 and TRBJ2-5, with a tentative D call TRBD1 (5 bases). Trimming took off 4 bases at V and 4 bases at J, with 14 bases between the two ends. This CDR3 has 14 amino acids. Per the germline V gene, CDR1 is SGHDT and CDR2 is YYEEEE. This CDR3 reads CASSLSRATETQYF. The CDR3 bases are TGTGCCAGCAGCCTAAGCAGGGCCACAGAGACCCAGTACTTC.

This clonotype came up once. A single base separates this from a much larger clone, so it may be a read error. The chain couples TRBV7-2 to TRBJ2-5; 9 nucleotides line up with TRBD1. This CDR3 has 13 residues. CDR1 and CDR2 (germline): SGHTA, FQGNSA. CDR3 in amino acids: CAGRTGEEETQYF. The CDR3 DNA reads TGTGCCGGCAGGACAGGGGAAGAAGAGACCCAGTACTTC.

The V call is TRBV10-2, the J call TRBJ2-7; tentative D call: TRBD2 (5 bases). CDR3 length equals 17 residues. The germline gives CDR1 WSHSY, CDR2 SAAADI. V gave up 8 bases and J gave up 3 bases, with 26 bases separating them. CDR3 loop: CASLAFVSEQTDYEQYF. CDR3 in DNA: TGCGCCAGCTTAGCCTTCGTTAGCGAGCAAACCGACTACGAGCAGTACTTC.

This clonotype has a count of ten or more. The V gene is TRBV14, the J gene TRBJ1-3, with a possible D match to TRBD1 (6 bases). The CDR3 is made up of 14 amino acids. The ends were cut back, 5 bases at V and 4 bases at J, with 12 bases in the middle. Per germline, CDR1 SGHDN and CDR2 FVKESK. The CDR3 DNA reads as TGTGCCAGCAGCGCAGGGGTATCCGGAAACACCATATATTTT. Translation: CASSAGVSGNTIYF.

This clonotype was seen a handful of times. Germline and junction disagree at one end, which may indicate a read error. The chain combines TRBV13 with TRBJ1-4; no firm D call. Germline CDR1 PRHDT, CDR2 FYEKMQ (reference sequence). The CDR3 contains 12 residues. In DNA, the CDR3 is TGTGCCAGCAGCTTACCTAAGGAAAAACTGTTTTTT. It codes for CASSLPKEKLFF.

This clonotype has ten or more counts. The CDR3 DNA sequence: TGTGCCAGCAGTGTGACCAGGGGGCTCGGCTACACCTTC. It yields the protein CASSVTRGLGYTF. The genes are TRBV6-1 and TRBJ1-2; 8 bases agree with TRBD1. Germline lookup yields CDR1 MNHNS and CDR2 SASEGT. The V gene end was trimmed by 4 bases and the J gene end by 8 bases; junction bases not matched to a gene: 6. The CDR3 contains 13 residues.

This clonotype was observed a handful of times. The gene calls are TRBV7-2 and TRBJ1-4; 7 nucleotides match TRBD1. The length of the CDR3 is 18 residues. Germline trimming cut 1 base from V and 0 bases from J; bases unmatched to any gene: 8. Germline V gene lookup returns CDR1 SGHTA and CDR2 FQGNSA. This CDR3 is CASSLGGTAFATNEKLFF. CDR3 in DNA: TGTGCCAGCAGCTTAGGAGGGACAGCTTTTGCAACTAATGAAAAACTGTTTTTT.

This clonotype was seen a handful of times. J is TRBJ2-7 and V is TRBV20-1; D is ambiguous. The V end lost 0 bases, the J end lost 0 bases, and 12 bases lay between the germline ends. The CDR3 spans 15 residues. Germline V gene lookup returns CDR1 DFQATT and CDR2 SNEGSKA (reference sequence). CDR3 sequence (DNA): TGCAGTGCTAGAGATCCGACCTGGGTCTCCTACGAGCAGTACTTC. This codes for CSARDPTWVSYEQYF.

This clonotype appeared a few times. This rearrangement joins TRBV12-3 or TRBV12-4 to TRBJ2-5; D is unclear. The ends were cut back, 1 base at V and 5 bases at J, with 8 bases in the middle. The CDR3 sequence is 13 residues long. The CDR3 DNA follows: TGTGCCAGCAGTTTAGGGATCGTGGAGACCCAGTACTTC. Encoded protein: CASSLGIVETQYF.

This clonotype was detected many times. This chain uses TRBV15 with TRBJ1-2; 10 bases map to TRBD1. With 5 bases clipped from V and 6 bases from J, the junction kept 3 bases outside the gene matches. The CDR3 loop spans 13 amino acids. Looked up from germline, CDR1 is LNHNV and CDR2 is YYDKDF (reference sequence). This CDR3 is CATSPGTGDGYTF. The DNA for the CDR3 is TGTGCCACCAGCCCAGGGACAGGGGATGGCTACACCTTC.

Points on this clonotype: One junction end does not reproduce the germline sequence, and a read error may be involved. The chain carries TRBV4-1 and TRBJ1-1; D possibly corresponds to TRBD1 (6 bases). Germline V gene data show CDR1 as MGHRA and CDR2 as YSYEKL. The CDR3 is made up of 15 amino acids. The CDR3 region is CASSQNTGLKTEAFF. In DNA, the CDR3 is TGCGCCAGCAGCCAAAATACAGGGTTGAAAACTGAAGCTTTCTTT.

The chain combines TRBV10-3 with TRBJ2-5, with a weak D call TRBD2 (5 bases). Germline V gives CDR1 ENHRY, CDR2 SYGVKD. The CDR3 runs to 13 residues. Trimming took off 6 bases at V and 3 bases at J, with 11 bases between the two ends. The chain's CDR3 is CAIRSKGEETQYF. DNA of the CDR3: TGTGCCATCAGGAGTAAGGGAGAAGAGACCCAGTACTTC.

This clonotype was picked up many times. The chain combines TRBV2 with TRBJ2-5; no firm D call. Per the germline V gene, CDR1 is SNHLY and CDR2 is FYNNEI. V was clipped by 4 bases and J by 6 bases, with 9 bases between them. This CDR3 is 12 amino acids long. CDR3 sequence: CASSVRSQTQYF. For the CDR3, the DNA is TGTGCCAGCAGTGTTAGGTCGCAGACCCAGTACTTC.

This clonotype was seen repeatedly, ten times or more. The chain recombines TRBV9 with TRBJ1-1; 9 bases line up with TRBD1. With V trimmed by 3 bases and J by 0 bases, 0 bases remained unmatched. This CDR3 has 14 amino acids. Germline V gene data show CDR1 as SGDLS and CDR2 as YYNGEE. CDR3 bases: TGTGCCAGCAGCGGGACAGGGGTGAACACTGAAGCTTTCTTT. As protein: CASSGTGVNTEAFF.

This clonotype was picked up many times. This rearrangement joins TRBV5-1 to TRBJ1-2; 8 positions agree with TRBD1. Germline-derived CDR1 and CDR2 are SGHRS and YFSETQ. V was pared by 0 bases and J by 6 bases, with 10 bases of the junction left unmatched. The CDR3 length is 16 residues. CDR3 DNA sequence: TGCGCCAGCAGCTTGGGAGGGCCCGACAGGGGCAATGGCTACACCTTC. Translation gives CASSLGGPDRGNGYTF.

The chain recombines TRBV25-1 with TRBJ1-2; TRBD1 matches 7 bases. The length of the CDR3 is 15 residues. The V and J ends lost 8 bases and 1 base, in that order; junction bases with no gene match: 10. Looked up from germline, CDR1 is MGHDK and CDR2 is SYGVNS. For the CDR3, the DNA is TGTGCCAGCGTTCCTACACGGGACAGTAACTATGGCTACACCTTC. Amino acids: CASVPTRDSNYGYTF.

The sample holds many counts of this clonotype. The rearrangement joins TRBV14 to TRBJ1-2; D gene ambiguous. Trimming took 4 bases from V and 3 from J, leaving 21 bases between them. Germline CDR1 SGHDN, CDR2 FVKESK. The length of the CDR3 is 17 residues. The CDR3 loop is CASSPVSGLPPYYGYTF. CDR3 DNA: TGTGCCAGCAGCCCGGTGAGCGGACTCCCGCCATACTATGGCTACACCTTC.

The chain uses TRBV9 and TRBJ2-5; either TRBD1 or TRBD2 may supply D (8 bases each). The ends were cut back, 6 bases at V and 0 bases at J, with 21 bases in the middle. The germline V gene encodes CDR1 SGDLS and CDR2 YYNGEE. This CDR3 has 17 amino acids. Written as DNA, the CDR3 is TGTGCCAGCACAGTCGGACAGGGCGGGGGGCACCAAGAGACCCAGTACTTC. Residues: CASTVGQGGGHQETQYF.

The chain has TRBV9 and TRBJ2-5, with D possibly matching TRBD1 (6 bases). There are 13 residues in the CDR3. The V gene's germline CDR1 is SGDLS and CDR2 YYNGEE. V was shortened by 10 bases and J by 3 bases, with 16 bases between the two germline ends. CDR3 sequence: CACTSTGKETQYF. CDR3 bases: TGTGCCTGCACATCTACAGGGAAAGAGACCCAGTACTTC.

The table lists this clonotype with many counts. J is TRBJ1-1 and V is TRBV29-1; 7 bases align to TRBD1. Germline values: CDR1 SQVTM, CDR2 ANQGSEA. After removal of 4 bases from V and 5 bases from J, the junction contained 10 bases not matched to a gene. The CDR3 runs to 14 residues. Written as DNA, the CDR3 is TGCAGCGTTGTACAGGGGACTCCTAGTACTGAAGCTTTCTTT. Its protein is CSVVQGTPSTEAFF.

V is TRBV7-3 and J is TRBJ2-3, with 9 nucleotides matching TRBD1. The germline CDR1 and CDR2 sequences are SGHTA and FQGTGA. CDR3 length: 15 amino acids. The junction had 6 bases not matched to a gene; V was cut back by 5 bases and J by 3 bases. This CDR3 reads CASSNPGQGTDTQYF. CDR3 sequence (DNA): TGTGCCAGCAGCAACCCGGGACAGGGTACAGATACGCAGTATTTT.

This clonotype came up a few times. CDR3 nucleotide sequence: TGTGCCAGCAGTTTACAGGGGAGGGGTGAAGCTTTCTTT. This translates into CASSLQGRGEAFF. The V and J genes are TRBV2 and TRBJ1-1; TRBD1 agrees at 7 bases. Per germline, CDR1 SNHLY and CDR2 FYNNEI. The CDR3 spans 13 residues. The V and J ends lost 5 bases and 7 bases, in that order; junction bases with no gene match: 7.

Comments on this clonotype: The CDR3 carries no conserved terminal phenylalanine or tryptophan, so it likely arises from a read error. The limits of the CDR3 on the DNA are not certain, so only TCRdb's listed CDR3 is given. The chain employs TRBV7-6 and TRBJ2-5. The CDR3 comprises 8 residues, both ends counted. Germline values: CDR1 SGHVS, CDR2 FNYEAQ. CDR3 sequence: CASSLVPT.